This passage covers 20 T cell receptor beta chains from one sample sequenced in a study of a mutant IDH1 vaccine in newly diagnosed glioma. Measured with immunoSEQ multiplex PCR; TCRdb has only the in-frame clones, and not every one. The table records 50,000 or so clones, around 80% of them present only once. Described time point: week 5, during vaccination. Vaccination comprised doses that each held 300 ug of mutant IDH1 20-mer peptide, plus topical imiquimod. Antigen specificity for these receptors is unknown. The sample in question was PBMCs, obtained from a glioma patient whose treatment included an IDH1 peptide vaccine. The receptors originated from a woman aged 45-65 years with glioma.

This clone was counted a single time. The V gene is TRBV6-5, the J gene TRBJ1-1, with a possible D match to TRBD1 (6 bases). The germline V and J ends were trimmed by 5 bases and 3 bases, with 10 bases remaining between them. Per the germline V gene, CDR1 is MNHEY and CDR2 is SVGAGI. The CDR3 runs to 13 residues. The DNA for the CDR3 is TGTGCCAGCAGTGGGGGGGCGGACACTGAAGCTTTCTTT. Translated: CASSGGADTEAFF.

In DNA form, the CDR3 reads TGTGCCAGCATCCCGGGGGGTAATCAGCCCCAGCATTTT. It is translated as CASIPGGNQPQHF. The V and J genes are TRBV28 and TRBJ1-5; D is possibly TRBD1 (5 bases). The germline V gene encodes CDR1 MDHEN and CDR2 SYDVKM. V was clipped by 7 bases and J by 4 bases, with 11 bases between them. CDR3 length equals 13 residues.

V is TRBV5-6 and J is TRBJ2-7; possibly TRBD1 or TRBD2 for D (5 bases each). Germline V lookup: CDR1 SGHDT, CDR2 YYEEEE. This CDR3 spans 12 amino acids. V was shortened by 4 bases and J by 2 bases, with 7 bases between the two germline ends. CDR3 sequence: CASSQGAYEQYF. The CDR3 bases are TGTGCCAGCAGCCAGGGAGCCTACGAGCAGTACTTC.

V gene TRBV7-3 combines with J gene TRBJ2-6; D gene uncertain. The CDR3 has 14 residues. The germline CDR1 and CDR2 sequences are SGHTA and FQGTGA. V shed 6 bases and J shed 0 bases, with 6 bases lying between them. CDR3 region: CASSTASGANVLTF. CDR3 coding DNA: TGTGCCAGCAGTACCGCCTCTGGGGCCAACGTCCTGACTTTC.

V usage is TRBV27 and J usage is TRBJ2-3; 8 bases agree with TRBD2. The V and J ends lost 5 bases and 5 bases, in that order; junction bases with no gene match: 3. In germline, CDR1 is MNHEY, CDR2 SMNVEV (reference sequence). The CDR3 totals 13 residues. The CDR3 loop is CASSPGRGDTQYF. The DNA for the CDR3 is TGTGCCAGCAGTCCCGGGAGGGGAGATACGCAGTATTTT.

V usage is TRBV15 and J usage is TRBJ2-7; the D gene is possibly TRBD1 (5 bases). This CDR3 region has 13 residues. V lost 8 bases, J lost 5 bases, and 16 bases lay in between. CDR1 and CDR2 from the germline V gene are LNHNV and YYDKDF (reference sequence). The CDR3 here is CATRPDGADEQYF. CDR3 nucleotides: TGTGCCACCCGTCCCGATGGGGCCGACGAGCAGTACTTC.

V and J are TRBV5-6 and TRBJ2-7, with D possibly being TRBD1 (6 bases). Germline-derived CDR1 and CDR2 are SGHDT and YYEEEE. The CDR3 runs to 15 residues. V gave up 4 bases and J gave up 3 bases, with 17 bases separating them. CDR3 residues: CASSIRQANIYEQYF. The CDR3 DNA reads as TGTGCCAGCAGCATTAGACAGGCGAATATCTACGAGCAGTACTTC.

The V gene is TRBV19, the J gene TRBJ1-1, with D hard to call. CDR1 and CDR2 (germline): LNHDA, SQIVND (reference sequence). The CDR3 loop spans 12 amino acids. V was pared by 6 bases and J by 11 bases, with 16 bases between. The CDR3 DNA reads as TGTGCCAGTAGCCCGGAGTACCCGCGGGCTTTCTTT. Its protein is CASSPEYPRAFF.

The V gene is TRBV9, the J gene TRBJ1-1, with 7 nucleotides matching TRBD1. Germline V gene data show CDR1 as SGDLS and CDR2 as YYNGEE. The CDR3 has 14 amino acids. Trimming cost V 0 bases and J 4 bases; bases outside gene matches: 3. CDR3 sequence: CASSVGPGGTEAFF. The DNA of the CDR3 is TGTGCCAGCAGCGTAGGGCCAGGGGGCACTGAAGCTTTCTTT. The full variable domain, rest sourced from reference TRBV9 and TRBJ1-1, is DSGVTQTPKHLITATGQRVTLRCSPRSGDLSVYWYQQSLDQGLQFLIQYYNGEERAKGNILERFSAQQFPDLHSELNLSSLELGDSALYFCASSVGPGGTEAFFGQGTRLTVV.

The V gene is TRBV5-4, the J gene TRBJ2-2; a weak D match, TRBD2 (6 bases). The CDR3 is made up of 14 amino acids. Germline values: CDR1 SGHNT, CDR2 YYREEE (reference sequence). V was shortened by 4 bases and J by 5 bases, with 12 bases between the two germline ends. The CDR3 DNA reads TGTGCCAGCAGCCTGACTAGTTTTACCGGGGAGCTGTTTTTT. Translated: CASSLTSFTGELFF. The full variable domain, rest sourced from reference TRBV5-4 and TRBJ2-2, is ETGVTQSPTHLIKTRGQQVTLRCSSQSGHNTVSWYQQALGQGPQFIFQYYREEENGRGNFPPRFSGLQFPNYSSELNVNALELDDSALYLCASSLTSFTGELFFGEGSRLTVL.

This chain uses TRBV7-8 with TRBJ1-2; the match to TRBD1 covers 7 bases. There are 13 residues in the CDR3. The trim removed 2 bases at V and 6 bases at J, leaving 3 bases unmatched. Germline values: CDR1 SGHVS, CDR2 FQNEAQ. This chain's CDR3 is CASSLRTGHGYTF. In nucleotides, the CDR3 is TGTGCCAGCAGCTTAAGGACAGGTCATGGCTACACCTTC.

This chain joins TRBV6-1 and TRBJ2-2, with 10 bases fitting TRBD2. This CDR3 has 18 residues. CDR1 and CDR2 from the germline V gene are MNHNS and SASEGT. With V trimmed by 1 base and J by 5 bases, 10 bases remained unmatched. The CDR3 DNA reads as TGTGCCAGCAGTGAAGAGGTAGCGGGGGGAAGTATTACCGGGGAGCTGTTTTTT. Residues: CASSEEVAGGSITGELFF.

The V and J genes are TRBV30 and TRBJ1-1; no reliable D call. CDR1 GTSNPN and CDR2 SVGIG come from the germline V gene (reference sequence). V gave up 2 bases and J gave up 3 bases, with 13 bases separating them. CDR3 size: 14 residues. The CDR3 DNA reads as TGTGCCTGGAGTATCCAGCTGGAGGACACTGAAGCTTTCTTT. This gives the protein CAWSIQLEDTEAFF.

The rearrangement joins TRBV2 to TRBJ1-5, with D possibly matching TRBD1 (5 bases). V was shortened by 2 bases and J by 3 bases, with 11 bases between the two germline ends. Germline CDR1 and CDR2: SNHLY and FYNNEI. The CDR3 runs 15 residues. CDR3 sequence: CASSERRGNNQPQHF. CDR3 nucleotide sequence: TGTGCCAGCAGTGAACGGCGGGGGAACAATCAGCCCCAGCATTTT.

The gene calls are TRBV19 and TRBJ2-1, with a possible D match to TRBD2 (5 bases). The V gene's germline CDR1 is LNHDA and CDR2 SQIVND (reference sequence). The CDR3 covers 15 residues. V lost 4 bases and J 2 bases, leaving 12 bases between the germline ends. The CDR3 region has the DNA TGTGCCAGTAGTAAGGGAAGCGGTACCTACAATGAGCAGTTCTTC. Translating gives CASSKGSGTYNEQFF.

This chain joins TRBV7-9 and TRBJ1-2, with TRBD1 matching 8 bases. The V and J ends lost 4 bases and 8 bases, in that order; junction bases with no gene match: 12. CDR1 and CDR2 (germline): SEHNR, FQNEAQ (reference sequence). This CDR3 has 15 amino acids. The CDR3 reads CASSSINAGGWGYTF. The CDR3 coding sequence is TGTGCCAGCAGCTCCATCAACGCAGGGGGCTGGGGCTACACCTTC.

J is TRBJ2-2 and V is TRBV6-1; 9 bases align to TRBD2. The CDR3 has 17 amino acids. The ends lost 3 bases at V and 0 bases at J; junction bases unmatched: 5. The germline V gene has CDR1 MNHNS and CDR2 SASEGT. The CDR3 sequence is CASSEGSGGPNTGELFF. The CDR3 DNA sequence: TGTGCCAGCAGTGAGGGAAGCGGGGGGCCGAACACCGGGGAGCTGTTTTTT.

This chain joins TRBV2 and TRBJ2-7, with D tentatively TRBD1 or TRBD2 (5 bases each). Between the trimmed V and J ends, which lost 8 bases and 0 bases, there was a span of 11 bases. The CDR3 spans 13 residues. Germline values: CDR1 SNHLY, CDR2 FYNNEI. CDR3 bases: TGTGCCAGCTGGGAGACAGACTCCTACGAGCAGTACTTC. Translating it yields CASWETDSYEQYF.

The genes are TRBV5-5 and TRBJ2-6, with TRBD2 identical over 7 bases. Germline trimming cut 3 bases from V and 0 bases from J; bases unmatched to any gene: 0. This CDR3 contains 15 residues. Looked up from germline, CDR1 is SGHKS and CDR2 is YYEKEE (reference sequence). CDR3 protein: CASSSGGSGANVLTF. The CDR3, as DNA: TGTGCCAGCAGCTCGGGAGGCTCTGGGGCCAACGTCCTGACTTTC.

A single count supports this clone. The chain is built from TRBV9 and TRBJ2-1; 10 bases are shared with TRBD2. The CDR3 has 15 residues. After removal of 4 bases from V and 5 bases from J, the junction contained 6 bases not matched to a gene. CDR1 and CDR2 from the germline V gene are SGDLS and YYNGEE. CDR3 in DNA: TGTGCCAGCAGCAAGGGGAGCGGGGGGGACAATGAGCAGTTCTTC. Amino acid sequence: CASSKGSGGDNEQFF. Drawing the rest from reference TRBV9 and TRBJ2-1, the complete variable domain is DSGVTQTPKHLITATGQRVTLRCSPRSGDLSVYWYQQSLDQGLQFLIQYYNGEERAKGNILERFSAQQFPDLHSELNLSSLELGDSALYFCASSKGSGGDNEQFFGPGTRLTVL.